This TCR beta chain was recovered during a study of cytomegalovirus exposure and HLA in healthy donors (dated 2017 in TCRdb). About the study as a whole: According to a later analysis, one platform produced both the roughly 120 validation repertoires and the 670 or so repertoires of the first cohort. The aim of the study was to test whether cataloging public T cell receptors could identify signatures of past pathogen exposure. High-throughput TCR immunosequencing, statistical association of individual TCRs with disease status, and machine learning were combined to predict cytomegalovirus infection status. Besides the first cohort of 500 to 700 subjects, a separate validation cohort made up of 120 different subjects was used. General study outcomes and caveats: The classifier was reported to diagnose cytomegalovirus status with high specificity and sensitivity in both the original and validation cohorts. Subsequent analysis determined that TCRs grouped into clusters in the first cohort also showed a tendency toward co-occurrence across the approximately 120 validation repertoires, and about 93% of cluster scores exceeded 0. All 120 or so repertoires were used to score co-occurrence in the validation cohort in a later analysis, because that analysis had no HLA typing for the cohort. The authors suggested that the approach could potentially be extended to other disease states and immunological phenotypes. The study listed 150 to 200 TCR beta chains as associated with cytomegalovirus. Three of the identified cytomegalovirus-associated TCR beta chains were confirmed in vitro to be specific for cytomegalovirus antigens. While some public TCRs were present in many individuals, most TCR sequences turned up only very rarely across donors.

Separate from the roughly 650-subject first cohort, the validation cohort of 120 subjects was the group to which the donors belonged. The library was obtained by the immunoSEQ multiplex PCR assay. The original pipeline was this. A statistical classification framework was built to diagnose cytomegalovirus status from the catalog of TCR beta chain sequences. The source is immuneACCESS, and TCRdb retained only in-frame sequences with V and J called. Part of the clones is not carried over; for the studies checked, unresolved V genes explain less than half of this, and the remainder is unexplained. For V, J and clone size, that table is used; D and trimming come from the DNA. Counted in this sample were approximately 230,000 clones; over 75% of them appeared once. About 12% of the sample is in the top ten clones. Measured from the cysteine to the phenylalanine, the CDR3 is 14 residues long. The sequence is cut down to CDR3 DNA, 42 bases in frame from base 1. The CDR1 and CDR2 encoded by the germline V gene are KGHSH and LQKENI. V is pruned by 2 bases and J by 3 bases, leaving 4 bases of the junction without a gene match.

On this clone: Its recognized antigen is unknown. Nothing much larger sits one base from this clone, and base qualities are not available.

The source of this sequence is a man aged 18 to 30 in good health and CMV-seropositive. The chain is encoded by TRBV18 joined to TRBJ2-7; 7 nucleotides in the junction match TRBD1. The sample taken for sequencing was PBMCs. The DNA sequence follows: TGTGCCAGCTCACCAATTACAGGGGACTACGAGCAGTACTTC. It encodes CASSPITGDYEQYF.